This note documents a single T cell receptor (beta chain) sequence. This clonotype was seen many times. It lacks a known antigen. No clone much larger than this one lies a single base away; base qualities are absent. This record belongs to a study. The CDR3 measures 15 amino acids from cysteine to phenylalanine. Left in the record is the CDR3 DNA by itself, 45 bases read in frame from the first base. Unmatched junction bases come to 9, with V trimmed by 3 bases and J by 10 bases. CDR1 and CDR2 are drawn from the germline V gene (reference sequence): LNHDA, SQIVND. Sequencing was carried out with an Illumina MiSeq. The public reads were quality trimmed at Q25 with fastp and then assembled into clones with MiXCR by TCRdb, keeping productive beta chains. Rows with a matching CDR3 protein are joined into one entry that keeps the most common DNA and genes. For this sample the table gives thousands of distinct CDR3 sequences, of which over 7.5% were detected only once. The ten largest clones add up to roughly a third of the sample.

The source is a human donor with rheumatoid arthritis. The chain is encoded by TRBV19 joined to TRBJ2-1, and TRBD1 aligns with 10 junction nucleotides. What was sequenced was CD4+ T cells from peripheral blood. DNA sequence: TGTGCCAGTAGTATCCCCGGGACAGGGGCCGGAGAGCAGTTCTTC. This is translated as CASSIPGTGAGEQFF.